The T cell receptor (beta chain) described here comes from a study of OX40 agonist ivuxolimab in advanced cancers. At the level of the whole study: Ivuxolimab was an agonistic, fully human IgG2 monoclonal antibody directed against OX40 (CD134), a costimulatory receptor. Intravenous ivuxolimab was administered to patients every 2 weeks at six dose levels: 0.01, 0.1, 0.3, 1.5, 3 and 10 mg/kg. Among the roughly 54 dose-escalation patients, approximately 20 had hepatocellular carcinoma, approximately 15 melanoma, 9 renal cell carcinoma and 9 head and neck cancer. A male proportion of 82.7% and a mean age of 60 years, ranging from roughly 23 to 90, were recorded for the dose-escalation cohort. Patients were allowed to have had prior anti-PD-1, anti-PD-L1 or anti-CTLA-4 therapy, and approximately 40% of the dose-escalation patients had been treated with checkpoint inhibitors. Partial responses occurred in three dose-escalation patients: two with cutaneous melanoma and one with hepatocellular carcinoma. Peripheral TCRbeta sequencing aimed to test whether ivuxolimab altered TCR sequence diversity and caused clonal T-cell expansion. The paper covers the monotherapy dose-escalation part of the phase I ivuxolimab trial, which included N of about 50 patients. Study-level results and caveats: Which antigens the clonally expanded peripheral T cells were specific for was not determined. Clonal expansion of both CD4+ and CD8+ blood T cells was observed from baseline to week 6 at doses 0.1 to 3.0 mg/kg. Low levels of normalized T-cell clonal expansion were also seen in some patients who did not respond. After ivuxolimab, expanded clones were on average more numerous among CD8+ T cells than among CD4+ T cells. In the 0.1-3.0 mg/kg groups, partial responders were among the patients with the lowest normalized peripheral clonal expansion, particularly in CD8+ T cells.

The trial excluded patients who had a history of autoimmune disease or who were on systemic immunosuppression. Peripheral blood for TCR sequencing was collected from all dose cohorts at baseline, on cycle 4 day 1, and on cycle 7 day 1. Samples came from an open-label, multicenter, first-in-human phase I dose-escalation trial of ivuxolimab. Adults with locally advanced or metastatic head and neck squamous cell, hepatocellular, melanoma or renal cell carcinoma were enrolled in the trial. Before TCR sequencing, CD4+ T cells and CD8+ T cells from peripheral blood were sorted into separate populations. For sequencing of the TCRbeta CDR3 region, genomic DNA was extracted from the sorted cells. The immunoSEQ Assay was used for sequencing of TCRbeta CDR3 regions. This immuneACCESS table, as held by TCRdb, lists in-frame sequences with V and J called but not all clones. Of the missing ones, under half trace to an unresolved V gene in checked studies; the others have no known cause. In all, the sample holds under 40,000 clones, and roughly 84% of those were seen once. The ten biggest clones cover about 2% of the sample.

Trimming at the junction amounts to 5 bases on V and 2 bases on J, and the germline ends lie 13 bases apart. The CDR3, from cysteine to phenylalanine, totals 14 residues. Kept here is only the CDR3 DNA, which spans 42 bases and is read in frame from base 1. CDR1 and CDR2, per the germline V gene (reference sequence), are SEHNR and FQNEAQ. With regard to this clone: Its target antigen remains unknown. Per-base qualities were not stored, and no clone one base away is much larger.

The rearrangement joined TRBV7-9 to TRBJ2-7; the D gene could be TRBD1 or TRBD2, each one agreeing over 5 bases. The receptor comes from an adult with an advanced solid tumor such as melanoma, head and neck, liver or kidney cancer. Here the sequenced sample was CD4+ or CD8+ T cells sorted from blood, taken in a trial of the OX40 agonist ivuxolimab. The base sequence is TGTGCCAGCAGCCCACACGTGGGGGCCTACGAGCAGTACTTC. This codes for CASSPHVGAYEQYF.